Presented here are 29 T cell receptor beta chains from one specimen sequenced in a study of post-analysis software for immune sequencing data. Study-wide points: Patients had higher frequencies than controls of roughly five TRBV segments, including TRBV5-6, TRBV5-1 and TRBV20-1.

What these receptors recognize is not known. The TCR beta cDNA libraries contained unique molecular identifiers. TCRdb processed the PCR reads anew with MiXCR; each CDR3 protein has one entry. The data show hundreds of thousands of distinct CDR3 sequences, less than 45% seen once. Sequencing was carried out using blood. Receptor source: a girl aged 10 to 17 with multiple sclerosis.

The J gene is TRBJ2-6, the V gene TRBV10-3; a possible D gene is TRBD1 (6 bases). With 7 bases removed from V and 1 base from J, the gap between germline ends came to 14 bases. CDR3 length equals 16 residues. CDR1 and CDR2 from the germline V gene are ENHRY and SYGVKD. The CDR3 region has the DNA TGTGCCATCACGGACAGTTCTAAATCTGGGGCCAACGTCCTGACTTTC. Translation gives CAITDSSKSGANVLTF.

The sample holds one count of this clonotype. The chain employs TRBV29-1 and TRBJ1-1; a possible D gene is TRBD1 (5 bases). The CDR3 runs 13 residues. Trimming took off 6 bases at V and 0 bases at J, with 11 bases between the two ends. The germline gives CDR1 SQVTM, CDR2 ANQGSEA. The CDR3: CSVARQLNTEAFF. CDR3 bases: TGCAGCGTCGCCAGACAGCTGAACACTGAAGCTTTCTTT.

This clonotype was picked up one time. The rearrangement joins TRBV15 to TRBJ1-1; D gene uncertain. The V gene lost 0 bases and the J gene lost 5 bases, with 10 bases spanning the gap. The CDR3 is 14 amino acids. The germline V gene encodes CDR1 LNHNV and CDR2 YYDKDF (reference sequence). This CDR3 reads CATSREPSRTEAFF. The CDR3 nucleotides are TGTGCCACCAGCAGAGAACCCTCGAGGACTGAAGCTTTCTTT. The full variable domain, rest sourced from reference TRBV15 and TRBJ1-1, is DAMVIQNPRYQVTQFGKPVTLSCSQTLNHNVMYWYQQKSSQAPKLLFHYYDKDFNNEADTPDNFQSRRPNTSFCFLDIRSPGLGDTAMYLCATSREPSRTEAFFGQGTRLTVV.

In its sample, this clonotype was seen a few times. The chain carries TRBV4-1 and TRBJ2-3; 10 bases are a match to TRBD2. This CDR3 is 17 amino acids long. Germline assignment: CDR1 MGHRA and CDR2 YSYEKL. J was trimmed by 0 bases and V by 2 bases; bases with no gene match: 5. The CDR3 nucleotides read TGCGCCAGCAGCCAACCAAGACTAGCGGGTAGCACAGATACGCAGTATTTT. Translating gives CASSQPRLAGSTDTQYF.

A remark on this clonotype: A read error may account for a junction end that differs from germline. This chain uses TRBV7-2 with TRBJ1-4; 11 bases are a match to TRBD1. This CDR3 is 14 amino acids long. Germline CDR1 and CDR2: SGHTA and FQGNSA. As DNA, the CDR3 is TGTGCCGGCAGCTTGGGGACAGGGGGGGAAAAACTGTTTTTT. This sequence encodes CAGSLGTGGEKLFF.

The chain recombines TRBV28 with TRBJ2-7; 10 bases align to TRBD2. J was trimmed by 4 bases and V by 0 bases; bases with no gene match: 3. The length of the CDR3 is 15 residues. The germline CDR1 and CDR2 sequences are MDHEN and SYDVKM. Written as DNA, the CDR3 is TGTGCCAGCAGTTTATGGGGGACTAGCGAATACGAGCAGTACTTC. It yields the protein CASSLWGTSEYEQYF.

This chain uses TRBV6-5 with TRBJ2-1; D is unclear. V lost 3 bases and J lost 4, with 16 bases in between. CDR3 size: 16 residues. Germline lookup yields CDR1 MNHEY and CDR2 SVGAGI. CDR3 loop: CASSYRPGRLYNEQFF. CDR3 coding DNA: TGTGCCAGCAGTTATCGCCCGGGCAGACTTTACAATGAGCAGTTCTTC.

The gene calls are TRBV29-1 and TRBJ2-1; D call uncertain. The V end was cut by 3 bases, the J end by 7 bases, with 10 bases between. The CDR3 sequence is 12 residues long. Germline V gives CDR1 SQVTM, CDR2 ANQGSEA. The CDR3 reads CSVEIRGNEQFF. CDR3 coding DNA: TGCAGCGTTGAGATTCGTGGAAATGAGCAGTTCTTC.

The chain uses TRBV20-1 and TRBJ2-7; 11 nucleotides match TRBD1. Germline V lookup: CDR1 DFQATT, CDR2 SNEGSKA (reference sequence). The junction had 8 bases not matched to a gene; V was cut back by 6 bases and J by 4 bases. This CDR3 has 14 amino acids. The CDR3 loop reads CSATSDRGLYEQYF. CDR3 DNA: TGCAGTGCCACCTCGGACAGGGGGCTGTACGAGCAGTACTTC.

The chain is built from TRBV7-2 and TRBJ2-1; 8 bases fit TRBD2. This CDR3 is built from 15 residues. With V trimmed by 1 base and J by 5 bases, 4 bases remained unmatched. Per germline, CDR1 SGHTA and CDR2 FQGNSA. The chain's CDR3 is CASSLVTSGHNEQFF. The CDR3 region has the DNA TGTGCCAGCAGCTTAGTAACTAGCGGTCACAATGAGCAGTTCTTC.

The chain combines TRBV7-2 with TRBJ2-1; no firm D call. Germline CDR1 and CDR2: SGHTA and FQGNSA. V shed 2 bases and J shed 0 bases, with 23 bases lying between them. The length of the CDR3 is 20 residues. CDR3 in amino acids: CASSLPMDVDRVASYNEQFF. The CDR3 region has the DNA TGTGCCAGCAGCTTACCGATGGACGTCGACCGGGTGGCCTCCTACAATGAGCAGTTCTTC.

The rearrangement joins TRBV5-1 to TRBJ2-7; 8 nucleotides match TRBD2. Looked up from germline, CDR1 is SGHRS and CDR2 is YFSETQ. The V gene end was trimmed by 0 bases and the J gene end by 0 bases; junction bases not matched to a gene: 2. The CDR3 is 15 amino acids. CDR3 in DNA: TGCGCCAGCAGCTTGGCCGGGAGGGACTCCTACGAGCAGTACTTC. Residues: CASSLAGRDSYEQYF.

This rearrangement joins TRBV4-1 to TRBJ2-7; 14 bases align to TRBD2. The CDR3 loop spans 16 amino acids. Germline V gives CDR1 MGHRA, CDR2 YSYEKL. Trimming cost V 4 bases and J 3 bases; bases outside gene matches: 5. CDR3 loop: CASSPGLAGALYEQYF. The CDR3, as DNA: TGCGCCAGCAGCCCGGGACTAGCGGGAGCCCTCTACGAGCAGTACTTC.

The V and J genes are TRBV28 and TRBJ1-5, with a possible D match to TRBD1 (6 bases). Trimming left V 5 bases short and J 5 bases short, with 16 bases between. The CDR3 has 15 residues. Looked up from germline, CDR1 is MDHEN and CDR2 is SYDVKM. CDR3 coding DNA: TGTGCCAGCAGTCCGCCCCGGGGGGCTGATCAGCCCCAGCATTTT. It translates to CASSPPRGADQPQHF.

Points on this clonotype: Its ends do not fully match the called genes, so a read error is possible. V gene TRBV20-1 combines with J gene TRBJ2-1; 15 bases are a match to TRBD2. CDR1 is DFQATT, CDR2 SNEGSKA, per germline (reference sequence). The length of the CDR3 is 18 residues. This CDR3 reads CSAPGLAGGRGVGNERFF. CDR3 DNA sequence: TGCAGTGCCCCAGGACTAGCGGGAGGGAGAGGCGTAGGGAATGAGCGGTTCTTC.

The rearrangement joins TRBV29-1 to TRBJ2-5; 9 bases are shared with TRBD1. Germline values: CDR1 SQVTM, CDR2 ANQGSEA. J was trimmed by 5 bases and V by 0 bases; bases with no gene match: 4. The CDR3 runs 14 residues. CDR3 sequence reads: CSVEEGQGTETQYF. The CDR3 region has the DNA TGCAGCGTTGAAGAGGGACAGGGTACGGAGACCCAGTACTTC.

This clonotype appeared a single time. The chain combines TRBV3-1 with TRBJ2-1, with 8 bases that match TRBD2. After removal of 3 bases from V and 4 bases from J, the junction contained 8 bases not matched to a gene. This CDR3 is 16 amino acids long. From germline, CDR1 is LGHDT and CDR2 YNNKEL (reference sequence). DNA of the CDR3: TGTGCCAGCAGCCAGACCCCGGGACTAGGATACAATGAGCAGTTCTTC. Amino acids: CASSQTPGLGYNEQFF.

This clonotype has only a few counts. The V call is TRBV7-9, the J call TRBJ2-1; 7 positions agree with TRBD1. The trim removed 1 base at V and 5 bases at J, leaving 5 bases unmatched. This CDR3 is 15 amino acids long. Germline CDR1 and CDR2: SEHNR and FQNEAQ (reference sequence). CDR3 sequence: CASSLDRGSHNEQFF. CDR3 nucleotides: TGTGCCAGCAGCTTAGACAGGGGTTCCCACAATGAGCAGTTCTTC.

The sample holds a few counts of this clonotype. The rearrangement links TRBV6-6 to TRBJ2-1; D unresolved. Germline V CDR1 and CDR2: MNHNY, SVGAGI (reference sequence). The germline V and J ends were trimmed by 11 bases and 4 bases, with 18 bases remaining between them. CDR3 length: 14 amino acids. DNA of the CDR3: TGTGCCGGTCGAAGGGCGGAAGCATACAATGAGCAGTTCTTC. It codes for CAGRRAEAYNEQFF.

A word on this clonotype: One junction end does not reproduce the germline sequence, and a read error may be involved. The chain is built from TRBV5-1 and TRBJ2-3; 8 bases map to TRBD2. This CDR3 spans 18 amino acids. The V gene's germline CDR1 is SGHRS and CDR2 YFSETQ. CDR3 sequence: CANSLVALAGTQGDTQYF. DNA for the CDR3: TGCGCCAACAGCTTGGTAGCGCTAGCGGGTACCCAGGGAGATACGCAGTATTTT.

V gene TRBV25-1 combines with J gene TRBJ2-7, with a tentative D call TRBD1 (5 bases). Trimming shortened V by 2 bases and J by 5 bases, and 16 bases separated the two germline ends. The CDR3 loop spans 15 amino acids. The V gene's germline CDR1 is MGHDK and CDR2 SYGVNS. As DNA, the CDR3 is TGTGCCAGCAGTGAAATCGCAGGGAATTACAACGAGCAGTACTTC. This gives the protein CASSEIAGNYNEQYF.

The table lists this clonotype with a few counts. The genes are TRBV20-1 and TRBJ2-2; possibly TRBD2 for D (6 bases). Per the germline V gene, CDR1 is DFQATT and CDR2 is SNEGSKA (reference sequence). Trimming cost V 5 bases and J 0 bases, with 16 bases left between them. The CDR3 totals 16 residues. DNA for the CDR3: TGCAGTGCTCGAGTTGCGGGGCAAACGAACACCGGGGAGCTGTTTTTT. Its translation is CSARVAGQTNTGELFF.

The chain is built from TRBV6-5 and TRBJ2-1; 16 bases map to TRBD2. The CDR3 sequence is 18 residues long. Germline V gene lookup returns CDR1 MNHEY and CDR2 SVGAGI. V lost 3 bases, J lost 12 bases, and 14 bases stayed unmatched. The CDR3 nucleotides read TGTGCCAGCAGTTATTTCGGGACTAGCGGGAGGGGCGATAGTGGGCAGTTCTTC. It encodes CASSYFGTSGRGDSGQFF.

The V gene is TRBV5-4, the J gene TRBJ2-3; 10 bases line up with TRBD2. Unmatched junction bases numbered 3, after V lost 0 bases and J lost 2 bases. CDR3 length equals 16 residues. Germline V gene lookup returns CDR1 SGHNT and CDR2 YYREEE (reference sequence). The CDR3 loop is CASSLASGSPTDTQYF. The DNA for the CDR3 is TGTGCCAGCAGCTTGGCTAGCGGGAGCCCCACAGATACGCAGTATTTT. The variable domain in full, with the rest retrieved from reference TRBV5-4 and TRBJ2-3, is ETGVTQSPTHLIKTRGQQVTLRCSSQSGHNTVSWYQQALGQGPQFIFQYYREEENGRGNFPPRFSGLQFPNYSSELNVNALELDDSALYLCASSLASGSPTDTQYFGPGTRLTVL.

The chain recombines TRBV12-3 or TRBV12-4 with TRBJ2-1, with unresolved D. V gave up 7 bases and J gave up 7 bases, with 20 bases separating them. CDR3 length equals 15 residues. The CDR3 DNA is TGTGCCAGCATACCGGGCCTCCTGGCTGAAAATGAGCAGTTCTTC. Translation: CASIPGLLAENEQFF.

This clonotype was counted a few times. The chain is built from TRBV5-1 and TRBJ2-3; 10 positions match TRBD2. Germline V gene data show CDR1 as SGHRS and CDR2 as YFSETQ. The ends lost 0 bases at V and 14 bases at J; junction bases unmatched: 9. CDR3 size: 14 residues. CDR3 region: CASSLGLAGDRWYF. The CDR3 DNA reads TGCGCCAGCAGCTTGGGGCTAGCGGGAGATCGGTGGTATTTT.

This clonotype turned up a few times. This sequence joins TRBV27 and TRBJ1-2, with 10 bases aligning to TRBD1. The germline gives CDR1 MNHEY, CDR2 SMNVEV (reference sequence). Trimming removed 5 bases from V and 4 bases from J; junction bases left unmatched: 4. The CDR3 is 14 amino acids. CDR3 bases: TGTGCCAGCAGTACGACAGGGGGCTTCTATGGCTACACCTTC. Its translation: CASSTTGGFYGYTF.

V and J are TRBV20-1 and TRBJ2-3, with D possibly being TRBD2 (5 bases). Germline V lookup: CDR1 DFQATT, CDR2 SNEGSKA (reference sequence). Trimming removed 8 bases at V and 0 bases at J, with 15 bases between. The CDR3 totals 14 residues. CDR3 region: CSPSSTISTDTQYF. In DNA form, the CDR3 reads TGCAGTCCCAGCTCGACTATCAGCACAGATACGCAGTATTTT.

The V and J genes are TRBV11-1 and TRBJ1-1, with D maybe TRBD1 (6 bases). CDR3 length: 15 amino acids. Trimming shortened V by 1 base and J by 0 bases, and 9 bases separated the two germline ends. Germline CDR1 is SGHAT and CDR2 is FQDESV (reference sequence). The CDR3 DNA sequence: TGTGCCAGCAGCTTAGGGGGGGCACTGAACACTGAAGCTTTCTTT. Its protein product is CASSLGGALNTEAFF.